Below, 11 T cell receptor beta chains from the same sample are listed, as sequenced in a study of monozygotic twins with inflammatory bowel disease. Reprocessing the 5' RACE reads, TCRdb reports a single entry for every CDR3 protein and omits DNA. The sample is made up of about 150,000 distinct CDR3 sequences, and the top ten hold 1% to 1.5% of it. Material: blood. The receptors shown here come from a human donor with ulcerative colitis or Crohn's disease, or a healthy co-twin of an affected twin (not recorded which).

The chain recombines TRBV20-1 with TRBJ2-7. Germline V lookup: CDR1 DFQATT, CDR2 SNEGSKA (reference sequence). The CDR3 spans 15 residues. The CDR3 loop reads CSARDSAPQRYEQYF.

CDR3 amino acids: CASSEWNNPQETQYF. The V call is TRBV6-1, the J call TRBJ2-5. The CDR3 has 15 amino acids. Germline V CDR1 and CDR2: MNHNS, SASEGT.

The V gene is TRBV27, the J gene TRBJ2-1. This CDR3 is built from 14 residues. CDR1 MNHEY and CDR2 SMNVEV come from the germline V gene (reference sequence). The CDR3 region is CASSLLGLYNEQFF.

The chain employs TRBV7-9 and TRBJ2-7. Germline V CDR1 and CDR2: SEHNR, FQNEAQ (reference sequence). The CDR3 has 13 amino acids. This CDR3 reads CASSSDLTYEQYF.

The rearrangement uses TRBV12-3 or TRBV12-4 and TRBJ2-5; with no DNA, the TCRdb D assignment of TRBD2 cannot be verified. This CDR3 has 15 amino acids. The CDR3 region is CASSLPRLGEETQYF.

The V call is TRBV3-1, the J call TRBJ1-5; as DNA is missing, the TRBD1 call by TCRdb cannot be tested. The CDR3 runs to 14 residues. The germline CDR1 and CDR2 sequences are LGHDT and YNNKEL (reference sequence). The CDR3 protein is CASSQEGGHQPQHF.

The rearrangement joins TRBV27 to TRBJ1-5; TCRdb returns TRBD1, unconfirmable since there is no DNA. The CDR3 sequence is 15 residues long. Per germline, CDR1 MNHEY and CDR2 SMNVEV (reference sequence). The CDR3: CASSSSGQINQPQHF.

This chain connects TRBV27 to TRBJ2-7. The germline V gene has CDR1 MNHEY and CDR2 SMNVEV (reference sequence). This CDR3 region has 13 residues. The CDR3 here is CASSPTLDYEQYF.

The gene calls are TRBV6-1 and TRBJ1-6. Germline V gene data show CDR1 as MNHNS and CDR2 as SASEGT. There are 15 residues in the CDR3. CDR3 loop: CASSEQGGENSPLHF.

This rearrangement joins TRBV7-3 to TRBJ2-5; the TRBD1 assignment by TCRdb is unverifiable without DNA. This CDR3 contains 13 residues. Germline CDR1 reads SGHTA; CDR2 reads FQGTGA. CDR3 region: CASSLNRRGTQYF.

The V gene is TRBV27, the J gene TRBJ1-1. CDR1 MNHEY and CDR2 SMNVEV come from the germline V gene (reference sequence). CDR3 length: 11 amino acids. The CDR3 reads CASSSVGEAFF.